This TCR beta chain was found in a study of blood T cell repertoires in COVID-19. As for the study in general: T cells, B-cell-depleted T cells, or PBMCs provided the cDNA or gDNA that served as material.

Ages ranged from about 18 to 89 years, with residence in 24 US areas. Deletions cut 0 bases from V and 2 bases from J, with 6 bases between. CDR1 and CDR2 (germline): SGHNT, YYREEE (reference sequence). CDR3 length: 13 residues. Clones were sequenced by immunoSEQ multiplex PCR, and TCRdb holds only the in-frame ones, with some missing. There are about 280,000 clones in the sample; around 87% occur only once, and around 1.7% lies in the top ten. The clonotype comes from a woman between 18 and 30 years old with acute COVID-19. The specimen sequenced was PBMCs or T cells enriched from blood (not recorded which). This chain uses TRBV5-4 with TRBJ2-7, with a possible D match to TRBD2 (6 bases). The CDR3 DNA sequence: TGTGCCAGCAGCTTGGAGCGGGCCTACGAGCAGTACTTC. This encodes CASSLERAYEQYF.